This TCR beta chain was captured by sequencing in a study of human T cells and chemical hapten exposure. This sample's time point: patch test 3, about 24 weeks after DPC sensitization. Stated treatment: therapeutic diphenylcyclopropenone sensitization with weekly scalp DPC. This clonotype was seen a few times. Germline V gene data show CDR1 as LGHDT and CDR2 as YNNKEL (reference sequence). This CDR3 spans 14 amino acids. Trimming stripped 1 base from V and 5 bases from J, with 9 bases between. MiXCR, run by TCRdb on the RACE reads, gives a single entry per CDR3 protein. Here the sample spans tens of thousands of distinct CDR3 sequences, about 10% being singletons.

The TCR originated in a young woman with alopecia areata. Some clones in this sample may be carry-over from other donors' samples. This sequence joins TRBV3-1 and TRBJ1-5; D remains ambiguous. This specimen consisted of whole blood, obtained in connection with sensitization to the hapten diphenylcyclopropenone (DPC). The CDR3 DNA reads as TGTGCCAGCAGCCAAGGGGGAGTAGATCAGCCCCAGCATTTT. Translation gives CASSQGGVDQPQHF.